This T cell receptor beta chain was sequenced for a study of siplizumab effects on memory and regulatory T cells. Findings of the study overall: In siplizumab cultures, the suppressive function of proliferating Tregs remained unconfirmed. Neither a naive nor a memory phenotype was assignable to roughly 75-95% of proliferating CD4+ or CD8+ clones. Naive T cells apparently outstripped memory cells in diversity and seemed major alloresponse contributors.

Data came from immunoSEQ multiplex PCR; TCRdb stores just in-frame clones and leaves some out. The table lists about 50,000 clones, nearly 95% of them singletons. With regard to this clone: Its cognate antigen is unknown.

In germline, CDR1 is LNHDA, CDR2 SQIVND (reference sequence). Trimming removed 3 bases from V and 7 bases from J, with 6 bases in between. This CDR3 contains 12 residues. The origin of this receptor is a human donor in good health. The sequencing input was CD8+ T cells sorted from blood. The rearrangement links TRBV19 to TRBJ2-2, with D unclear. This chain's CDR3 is CASSIPGGELFF. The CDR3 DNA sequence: TGTGCCAGTAGTATTCCGGGCGGGGAGCTGTTTTTT.